Here is one TCR beta chain with its context. Some 30,000 T cell genomes (approximately 180 ng DNA) went into each sorted-subset replicate. The data were produced by immunoSEQ multiplex PCR, yet TCRdb's version contains in-frame clones alone and is incomplete. The table shows approximately 1.5 million clones, with 95% to 99% occurring only once. The data belong to a study of shared clonotypes between healthy human individuals. What was sequenced was naive CD4+ T cells sorted from blood. Subset described: CD45RA+ positively selected. This TCR was recovered from a man aged 30-40 years in good health.

In nucleotides, the CDR3 is TGTGCCAGCAGCGCCTTAAACGAGCAGTACTTC. This gives the protein CASSALNEQYF. The rearrangement links TRBV7-8 to TRBJ2-7; no clear D gene. This CDR3 is built from 11 residues. Germline V lookup: CDR1 SGHVS, CDR2 FQNEAQ. V lost 5 bases to trimming and J lost 5 bases, with 7 bases between them.